This T cell receptor beta chain was obtained from a study of blood T cell repertoires in COVID-19. Background on the study: Samples of COVID-19 (acute and convalescent) were obtained from the United States, Italy and Spain. The analysed material was cDNA or gDNA that came from T cells, B-cell-depleted T cells, or PBMCs.

Authors' analysis steps: The authors estimated nucleated cell counts from reference gene primer amplification. Profiling relied on immunoSEQ multiplex PCR, and the TCRdb table lists in-frame clones only, not all of them. Clonal size and the V and J genes are those of that table, whereas D and trimming came from the DNA. The sample carries approximately 61,000 clones, approximately 77% recorded once. The trim removed 4 bases at V and 11 bases at J, leaving 8 bases unmatched. The germline gives CDR1 LGHDT, CDR2 YNNKEL (reference sequence). This CDR3 has 14 residues. Sequencing used peripheral blood. The chain joins TRBV3-1 (or the pseudogene TRBV3-2) to TRBJ1-6; TRBD1 aligns across 7 bases. The clonotype comes from a human donor in a cohort sampled during active COVID-19. CDR3 protein: CASSRGTVRTPLHF. DNA of the CDR3: TGTGCCAGCAGCCGTGGGACAGTTCGGACACCCCTCCACTTT.